This entry describes one T cell receptor beta chain. The record originates from a study of control samples from healthy donors and cancer patients. TCRdb keeps only in-frame clones here, not all; method: immunoSEQ multiplex PCR. The table records about 180,000 clones, roughly 90% of them present only once. The length of the CDR3 is 14 residues. V was clipped by 2 bases and J by 5 bases, with 13 bases between them. Germline CDR1 and CDR2: MNHEY and SMNVEV (reference sequence). Material: blood. The origin of this receptor is a woman between 45 and 60 years old in good health. This chain joins TRBV27 and TRBJ2-7; TRBD1 is a possible D gene (6 bases). This CDR3 reads CASSLLRGDHEQYF. The DNA of the CDR3 is TGTGCCAGCAGTTTACTCAGGGGAGACCACGAGCAGTACTTC.